This is a list of T cell receptor beta chains from one sample in a study of blood T cell repertoires in COVID-19. The protocol was immunoSEQ multiplex PCR, while the TCRdb copy is restricted to in-frame clones and leaves out a portion. The profile shows about 440,000 clones, 70% to 90% of them singletons. Material for sequencing was peripheral blood. The receptors stem from a woman aged 45-59 years with COVID-19, enrolled during active disease. Both conserved end residues are part of each CDR3. Fields, in order: V gene, CDR3 length, J gene, clone size, D gene, CDR3 DNA, CDR3 protein. D genes are given only for firm matches. Size is omitted from some rows. Given values are once, few, many or a class for expanded clones.

>TRBV5-1|16|TRBJ1-1|once|TRBD1
TGCGCCAGCAGCCAAAGGGCAGGGGGCGCCCAGGGTGGACCTTTCTTT
CASSQRAGGAQGGPFF
>TRBV9|13|TRBJ1-2|.|TRBD1
TGTGCCAGCAGCGGGGGACAGGCGAATGGCTACACCTTC
CASSGGQANGYTF
>TRBV3-1/TRBV3-2|16|TRBJ1-2|.|.
TGTGCCAGCAGCGCTCAGGACGGGGGGCTAAGCTATGGCTACACCTTC
CASSAQDGGLSYGYTF
>TRBV7-2|14|TRBJ2-5|once|TRBD2
TGTGCCAGCAGCTTCCAGGGAGCGGGGGAGACCCAGTACTTC
CASSFQGAGETQYF
>TRBV10-1|14|TRBJ2-1|.|.
TGCGCCAGCAGTTATGACAGGGAGGACAATGAGCAGTTCTTC
CASSYDREDNEQFF
>TRBV6-6|15|TRBJ2-1|.|.
TGTGCCAGCCGCTACGAGGGGGGGGAATACAATGAGCAGTTCTTC
CASRYEGGEYNEQFF
>TRBV7-2|13|TRBJ1-2|.|TRBD1
TGTGCCAGCAGCTTCCGGACAGGGGACGGCTACACCTTC
CASSFRTGDGYTF
>TRBV27|15|TRBJ1-4|.|TRBD1
TGTGCCAGCAGTTCCCTGGGACAGGGGACTGAAAAACTGTTTTTT
CASSSLGQGTEKLFF
>TRBV24-1|15|TRBJ2-7|.|TRBD1
TGTGCCACCAGTGATGCGACAGGGTCCACCTACGAGCAGTACTTC
CATSDATGSTYEQYF
>TRBV6-1|15|TRBJ1-5|.|.
TGTGCCAGCAGTGAAATGGCAGGGCCTAATCAGCCCCAGCATTTT
CASSEMAGPNQPQHF
>TRBV6-1|15|TRBJ2-3|.|.
TGTGCCAGCAGTGATAGGTGGCGGGGCACAGATACGCAGTATTTT
CASSDRWRGTDTQYF
>TRBV10-3|15|TRBJ2-7|once|TRBD2
TGTGCCATCAGGAGCGGGGGGTCCCTCTCCTACGAGCAGTACTTC
CAIRSGGSLSYEQYF
>TRBV7-6|18|TRBJ2-7|many|TRBD1
TGTGCCAGCAGCCCCACCCAAGCCGGGACAGGGTCCTCTGGCGAGCAGTACTTC
CASSPTQAGTGSSGEQYF
>TRBV7-3|19|TRBJ2-1|.|TRBD2
TGTGCCAGCAGCTTAACACTAGCGGGGGCCTTAAGCTCCTACAATGAGCAGTTCTTC
CASSLTLAGALSSYNEQFF
>TRBV24-1|16|TRBJ2-5|.|.
TGTGCCCTTCCTGTGGGATGTGTTAGCCGGGGGGAGACCCAGTACTTC
CALPVGCVSRGETQYF
>TRBV7-2|17|TRBJ1-2|once|.
TGTGCCAGCAGCCCCGTGGGGGCCGGTACCTCTAACTATGGCTACACCTTC
CASSPVGAGTSNYGYTF
>TRBV7-8|15|TRBJ2-7|.|TRBD2
TGTGCCAGCAGCGAGCTAGCGGGGGGCAGATACGAGCAGTACTTC
CASSELAGGRYEQYF
>TRBV28|14|TRBJ1-4|.|.
TGTGCCAGCAGTTTTAACAGGGCAGATGAAAAACTGTTTTTT
CASSFNRADEKLFF
>TRBV30|14|TRBJ2-3|.|TRBD1
TGTGCCTGGACGACAGGGGTTTCCACAGATACGCAGTATTTT
CAWTTGVSTDTQYF
>TRBV7-2|12|TRBJ2-3|.|.
TGTGCCAGCGGGGGCAACTTAGATACGCAGTATTTT
CASGGNLDTQYF
>TRBV7-9|16|TRBJ2-1|.|TRBD2
TGTGCCAGCAGCCCCCCACTAGCGACTTACCTTAATGAGCAGTTCTTC
CASSPPLATYLNEQFF
>TRBV6-6|16|TRBJ1-5|.|.
TGTGCCAGCAGCAGCTCGGGGGGGACCAGCAATCAGCCCCAGCATTTT
CASSSSGGTSNQPQHF
>TRBV10-3|17|TRBJ2-3|.|TRBD2
TGTGCCATCAGCAAGGGACTAGCGGGGGGGCAGGGAGATACGCAGTATTTT
CAISKGLAGGQGDTQYF
>TRBV12-5|15|TRBJ1-4|.|TRBD1
TGTGCTAGTGGTGCCCCAGGGGGAACTAATGAAAAACTGTTTTTT
CASGAPGGTNEKLFF
>TRBV7-2|14|TRBJ2-7|.|TRBD1
TGTGCCAGCAGCGCGCAGACAGGGGGCTACGAGCAGTACTTC
CASSAQTGGYEQYF
>TRBV24-1|17|TRBJ2-2|.|TRBD1
TGTGCCACCAGACCTTCAGGGGGCCAACCGAACACCGGGGAGCTGTTTTTT
CATRPSGGQPNTGELFF
>TRBV10-1|14|TRBJ2-1|.|TRBD2
TGCGCCAGCAGTGAGTCAGGACTAGCGGCTAAAACGTTCTTC
CASSESGLAAKTFF